The 32 T cell receptor beta chains listed next were all sequenced from one sample in a study of blood T cells in healthy people across ages. Next came a second PCR, run for about 7 to 11 cycles, which used a sample-barcoded 5' primer along with a J-beta primer mix. One entry per CDR3 protein results from TCRdb running MiXCR on the 5' RACE reads. There are hundreds of thousands of distinct CDR3 sequences in the sample; roughly 21% occur only once, and around 3.4% lies in the top ten. Source material: blood. These receptors originate from a man between 70 and 80 years old in good health.

This clonotype has only a few counts. V usage is TRBV19 and J usage is TRBJ1-2; no firm D call. This CDR3 region has 14 residues. CDR1 is LNHDA and CDR2 is SQIVND in the germline V gene (reference sequence). Trimming left V 8 bases short and J 8 bases short, with 21 bases between. The CDR3 nucleotides read TGTGCCAGTTCCCCTGGACGGGTGGCGGACGGCTACACCTTC. It yields the protein CASSPGRVADGYTF.

To note about this clonotype: The junction departs from the called germline gene at one end, perhaps through a read error. The chain couples TRBV12-3 or TRBV12-4 to TRBJ2-2, with D perhaps TRBD1 (7 bases). This CDR3 comprises 14 residues. CDR3 sequence: CASSLEGATGGLFF. DNA for the CDR3: TGTGCCAGCAGTTTGGAGGGGGCCACCGGGGGGCTGTTTTTT.

The chain links TRBV12-3 or TRBV12-4 to TRBJ1-2; D gene unclear. The ends were cut back, 6 bases at V and 0 bases at J, with 11 bases in the middle. The CDR3 has 14 residues. CDR3 protein: CASSRDQANYGYTF. In DNA, the CDR3 is TGTGCCAGCAGCCGAGATCAAGCTAACTATGGCTACACCTTC.

The sample holds many counts of this clonotype. The chain has TRBV20-1 and TRBJ2-7; possible D gene TRBD2, 6 bases. The CDR3 extends over 15 amino acids. Trimming took 3 bases from V and 3 from J, leaving 18 bases between them. The germline V gene has CDR1 DFQATT and CDR2 SNEGSKA (reference sequence). The CDR3 DNA sequence: TGCAGTGCTAGGCCCAACTGGGGGGAGGTCTACGAGCAGTACTTC. Its translation: CSARPNWGEVYEQYF.

This clonotype was seen ten or more times. The chain is built from TRBV20-1 and TRBJ2-7; the D is unclear. The CDR3 extends over 10 amino acids. V was trimmed by 6 bases and J by 6 bases, leaving 9 bases between them. From germline, CDR1 is DFQATT and CDR2 SNEGSKA (reference sequence). DNA of the CDR3: TGCAGTGCGCGAGTCGGCGAGCAGTACTTC. The encoded protein is CSARVGEQYF.

The V and J genes are TRBV7-3 and TRBJ2-4, with 9 bases aligning to TRBD1. V dropped 4 bases and J dropped 5; count of bases not matched to a gene: 6. The V gene's germline CDR1 is SGHTA and CDR2 FQGTGA. This CDR3 contains 15 residues. The DNA of the CDR3 is TGTGCCAGCAGCTCTTCCGGGACAGGGCAAAACATTCAGTACTTC. Protein product: CASSSSGTGQNIQYF.

This clonotype was found a few times. The chain joins TRBV10-3 to TRBJ2-5; 8 bases map to TRBD2. The J call could be wrong; TRBJ2-7 is a better fit for the DNA end. CDR3 length: 17 residues. Per the germline V gene, CDR1 is ENHRY and CDR2 is SYGVKD. The CDR3 bases are TGTGCCACCTCTACGCCCCGGACTAGCTTGGCACCCTACGAGCAGTACTTC. It specifies CATSTPRTSLAPYEQYF.

The chain recombines TRBV20-1 with TRBJ1-2; 8 bases fit TRBD1. This CDR3 comprises 12 residues. The junction had 6 bases not matched to a gene; V was cut back by 8 bases and J by 4 bases. Germline-derived CDR1 and CDR2 are DFQATT and SNEGSKA (reference sequence). The DNA for the CDR3 is TGCAGTTTCAGGGGGCCTGGCTATGGCTACACCTTC. Its protein is CSFRGPGYGYTF.

This clonotype was seen more than once but under ten times. The gene calls are TRBV6-1 and TRBJ2-3; 9 bases line up with TRBD1. This CDR3 has 16 amino acids. The V gene's germline CDR1 is MNHNS and CDR2 SASEGT. J gave up 6 bases and V 0 bases, and 7 bases lay outside the gene matches. The CDR3 region has the DNA TGTGCCAGCAGTGAAGCGCTAGGACAGGGGTCGGATACGCAGTATTTT. Translated, it gives CASSEALGQGSDTQYF.

The table lists this clonotype with a few counts. The V gene is TRBV14, the J gene TRBJ2-5; D is ambiguous. Germline CDR1 is SGHDN and CDR2 is FVKESK. The V end lost 5 bases, the J end lost 7 bases, and 8 bases lay between the germline ends. The CDR3 contains 11 residues. The CDR3 sequence is CASSKSGTQYF. The CDR3 DNA sequence: TGTGCCAGCAGCAAGTCCGGGACCCAGTACTTC.

This clonotype appeared a few times. The rearrangement uses TRBV4-1 and TRBJ1-3, with D uncertain. Deletions cut 1 base from V and 0 bases from J, with 7 bases between. The CDR3 is 15 amino acids. Germline values: CDR1 MGHRA, CDR2 YSYEKL. CDR3 bases: TGCGCCAGCAGCCAAGGCACAGTCTCTGGAAACACCATATATTTT. Amino acids: CASSQGTVSGNTIYF.

On this clonotype itself: Possible read error: a much larger clone is one base away. J is TRBJ2-3 and V is TRBV12-3 or TRBV12-4; D is uncertain. V gave up 5 bases and J gave up 1 base, with 10 bases separating them. The CDR3 contains 14 residues. In nucleotides, the CDR3 is TGTGCCAGCAGTGGCACTATCGGCACAGATACGCAGTATTTT. This gives the protein CASSGTIGTDTQYF.

J is TRBJ1-4 and V is TRBV12-3 or TRBV12-4; possible D gene TRBD1, 5 bases. The CDR3 covers 14 residues. Deletions cut 6 bases from V and 4 bases from J, with 12 bases between. In DNA, the CDR3 is TGTGCCAGCAGCTATATGGGGGGTAATGAAAAACTGTTTTTT. Translated, it gives CASSYMGGNEKLFF.

This clonotype was found a few times. The rearrangement uses TRBV5-5 and TRBJ2-5; 7 nucleotides align to TRBD1. The J call may be mistaken, given a closer DNA end match to TRBJ2-1. The CDR3 spans 15 residues. The germline V gene has CDR1 SGHKS and CDR2 YYEKEE (reference sequence). The CDR3 protein is CASSLYDRVLGEQFF. The CDR3 bases are TGTGCCAGCAGCTTATACGACAGGGTTCTGGGTGAGCAGTTCTTC.

Worth noting for this clonotype: Sequence at one end of the junction differs from germline and may be a read error. V and J are TRBV5-1 and TRBJ2-1, with 12 bases lining up with TRBD2. This CDR3 comprises 16 residues. Germline CDR1 and CDR2: SGHRS and YFSETQ. This CDR3 is CASSREASGRAFEQLF. For the CDR3, the DNA is TGCGCCAGCAGCCGGGAAGCTAGCGGGAGGGCCTTTGAGCAGCTCTTC.

This chain uses TRBV7-9 with TRBJ2-1, with 16 bases matching TRBD2. The DNA end lines up better with TRBJ2-7; the J call may be wrong. CDR1 and CDR2 from the germline V gene are SEHNR and FQNEAQ (reference sequence). The CDR3 totals 18 residues. CDR3 amino acids: CASSFPGLAGGSPYEQYF. As DNA, the CDR3 is TGTGCCAGCAGCTTTCCGGGACTAGCGGGAGGGTCCCCCTACGAGCAGTACTTC.

This clonotype was seen many times. CDR3 region: CATRGRLAGGTYSYNEQFF. The CDR3 DNA reads as TGTGCCACCCGAGGACGACTAGCGGGAGGCACCTACTCCTACAATGAGCAGTTCTTC. The chain carries TRBV15 and TRBJ2-1; 13 bases are a match to TRBD2. With V trimmed by 8 bases and J by 0 bases, 13 bases remained unmatched. CDR3 length: 19 residues. Germline CDR1 reads LNHNV; CDR2 reads YYDKDF (reference sequence).

The chain is built from TRBV6-1 and TRBJ2-1, with 8 bases aligning to TRBD1. This CDR3 comprises 14 residues. J lost 8 bases, V lost 6 bases, and 9 bases had no gene match. In germline, CDR1 is MNHNS, CDR2 SASEGT. CDR3 residues: CASSGAGGRDEQFF. The CDR3, as DNA: TGTGCCAGCAGCGGGGCAGGGGGCCGGGATGAGCAGTTCTTC.

The V and J genes are TRBV7-2 and TRBJ2-5, with D uncertain. Trimming cost V 1 base and J 7 bases, with 16 bases left between them. Germline CDR1 and CDR2: SGHTA and FQGNSA. The CDR3 is made up of 15 amino acids. The CDR3 reads CASSLVSASSGTQYF. DNA for the CDR3: TGTGCCAGCAGCTTAGTTTCCGCTAGTTCCGGGACCCAGTACTTC.

The J gene is TRBJ1-2, the V gene TRBV2, with D possibly matching TRBD1 (5 bases). The germline V and J ends were trimmed by 6 bases and 0 bases, with 23 bases remaining between them. This CDR3 contains 18 residues. CDR1 and CDR2 (germline): SNHLY, FYNNEI. The CDR3 reads CASSKNSEGRTTNYGYTF. For the CDR3, the DNA is TGTGCCAGCAGCAAAAACTCAGAGGGACGAACGACTAACTATGGCTACACCTTC.

The chain combines TRBV20-1 with TRBJ1-2; D unresolved. CDR1 DFQATT and CDR2 SNEGSKA come from the germline V gene (reference sequence). V lost 5 bases, J lost 7 bases, and 14 bases lay in between. The CDR3 is 12 amino acids. The CDR3 sequence: CSARLVGSGYTF. The CDR3 DNA follows: TGCAGTGCTCGCCTCGTTGGCAGTGGCTACACCTTC.

In this sample, this clonotype turned up once. The V and J genes are TRBV29-1 and TRBJ2-3; 12 bases line up with TRBD1. V lost 7 bases and J lost 2; bases outside the gene matches: 7. Looked up from germline, CDR1 is SQVTM and CDR2 is ANQGSEA. The CDR3 has 15 residues. CDR3 residues: CSAAGTGGITDTQYF. The CDR3 bases are TGCAGCGCCGCAGGGACAGGGGGCATCACAGATACGCAGTATTTT.

The rearrangement uses TRBV20-1 and TRBJ2-2, with D uncertain. CDR1 is DFQATT and CDR2 is SNEGSKA in the germline V gene (reference sequence). This CDR3 comprises 12 residues. V was pared by 6 bases and J by 0 bases, with 5 bases between. CDR3 DNA: TGCAGTGCCCAGGCGAACACCGGGGAGCTGTTTTTT. Amino acids: CSAQANTGELFF.

This clonotype has just a few counts. The gene calls are TRBV15 and TRBJ2-1, with TRBD2 matching 11 bases. Germline V gene lookup returns CDR1 LNHNV and CDR2 YYDKDF (reference sequence). Unmatched junction bases numbered 18, after V lost 4 bases and J lost 4 bases. CDR3 size: 20 residues. CDR3 DNA sequence: TGTGCCACCAGCACCACGATAACAGGGATACTAGCGGGAGAATACAATGAGCAGTTCTTC. Encoded protein: CATSTTITGILAGEYNEQFF. Drawing the rest from reference TRBV15 and TRBJ2-1, the complete variable domain is DAMVIQNPRYQVTQFGKPVTLSCSQTLNHNVMYWYQQKSSQAPKLLFHYYDKDFNNEADTPDNFQSRRPNTSFCFLDIRSPGLGDTAMYLCATSTTITGILAGEYNEQFFGPGTRLTVL.

The chain uses TRBV7-9 and TRBJ2-5, with 10 bases aligning to TRBD1. CDR1 and CDR2 from the germline V gene are SEHNR and FQNEAQ (reference sequence). Germline trimming cut 5 bases from V and 2 bases from J; bases unmatched to any gene: 8. There are 16 residues in the CDR3. The CDR3 DNA reads TGTGCCAGCAGCCCACGGACAGGGGGTTGGCAAGAGACCCAGTACTTC. This codes for CASSPRTGGWQETQYF.

The table lists this clonotype with a few counts. The rearrangement links TRBV25-1 to TRBJ2-5; D might be TRBD1 (5 bases). The DNA end is a closer match to TRBJ2-7, so the J assignment may be wrong. The CDR3 has 15 amino acids. Per the germline V gene, CDR1 is MGHDK and CDR2 is SYGVNS. CDR3 DNA sequence: TGTGCCAGCAGTGATTCTGAGACAGCGTCCTACGAGCAGTACTTC. Protein product: CASSDSETASYEQYF.

This sequence joins TRBV20-1 and TRBJ2-1, with no clear D. Germline-derived CDR1 and CDR2 are DFQATT and SNEGSKA (reference sequence). The CDR3 length is 16 residues. V lost 5 bases to trimming and J lost 0 bases, with 17 bases between them. CDR3 nucleotide sequence: TGCAGTGCTCTCTCTTTGGGCTCGAGCTCCTACAATGAGCAGTTCTTC. Residues: CSALSLGSSSYNEQFF.

This chain links TRBV7-9 with TRBJ1-2; TRBD1 is a possible D gene (5 bases). The CDR3 length is 13 residues. V was shortened by 7 bases and J by 3 bases, with 12 bases between the two germline ends. The germline V gene encodes CDR1 SEHNR and CDR2 FQNEAQ (reference sequence). The CDR3 is CASNSGTDYGYTF. CDR3 nucleotide sequence: TGTGCCAGCAACTCAGGGACGGACTATGGCTACACCTTC.

Only a few counts were recorded for this clonotype. One base away lies a much larger clone, so this may be a sequencing read error. The rearrangement uses TRBV7-9 and TRBJ2-4; maybe TRBD2 (5 bases). This CDR3 region has 14 residues. Looked up from germline, CDR1 is SEHNR and CDR2 is FQNEAQ (reference sequence). CDR3 residues: CAGSNSAGLGIQYF. CDR3 nucleotides: TGTGCCGGCAGCAATTCGGCGGGTTTGGGCATTCAGTACTTC.

This clonotype was detected a few times. CDR3 in DNA: TGCAGTGCCCGCCAGGGGATTGAAAAACTGTTTTTT. This codes for CSARQGIEKLFF. This chain uses TRBV20-1 with TRBJ1-4; maybe TRBD1 (6 bases). The CDR3 runs to 12 residues. Trimming cost V 6 bases and J 7 bases, with 12 bases left between them. Per germline, CDR1 DFQATT and CDR2 SNEGSKA (reference sequence).

The chain links TRBV29-1 to TRBJ1-2; TRBD1 agrees at 8 bases. The V segment lost 8 bases and the J segment 0 bases; nucleotides outside the gene matches: 8. Germline V gives CDR1 SQVTM, CDR2 ANQGSEA. This CDR3 is 14 amino acids long. For the CDR3, the DNA is TGCAGCATTCGGACAGGGCCAACTAACTATGGCTACACCTTC. Translation: CSIRTGPTNYGYTF.

This clonotype was found once. The chain is built from TRBV29-1 and TRBJ1-1, with TRBD1 identical over 8 bases. This CDR3 is built from 14 residues. CDR1 and CDR2 from the germline V gene are SQVTM and ANQGSEA. V lost 2 bases to trimming and J lost 4 bases; unmatched junction nucleotides: 6. The CDR3 sequence is CSVEIPDRGTEAFF. In DNA form, the CDR3 reads TGCAGCGTTGAAATCCCCGACAGGGGCACTGAAGCTTTCTTT.